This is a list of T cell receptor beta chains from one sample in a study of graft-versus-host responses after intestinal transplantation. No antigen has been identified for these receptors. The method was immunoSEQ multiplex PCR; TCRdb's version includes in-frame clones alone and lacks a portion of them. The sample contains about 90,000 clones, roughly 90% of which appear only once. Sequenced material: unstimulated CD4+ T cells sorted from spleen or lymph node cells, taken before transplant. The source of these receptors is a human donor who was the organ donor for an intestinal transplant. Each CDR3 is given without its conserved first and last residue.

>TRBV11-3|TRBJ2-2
ASSLRGQTGAGELF
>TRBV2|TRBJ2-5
ASIRGSQETQY
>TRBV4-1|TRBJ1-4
ASSHPGDRGGEKLF
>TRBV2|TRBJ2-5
ASSAQGGQETQY
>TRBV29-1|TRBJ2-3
SVSPSTDTQY
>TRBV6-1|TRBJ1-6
ASGRTGNSPLH
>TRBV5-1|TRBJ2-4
ASSYRGSPENIQY
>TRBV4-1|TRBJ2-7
ASSQDPGGSSYEQY
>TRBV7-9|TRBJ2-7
ASSRGGAGSYEQY
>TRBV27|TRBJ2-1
ASSLRLGDNEQF
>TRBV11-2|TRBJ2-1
ASVRTSGRLEQF
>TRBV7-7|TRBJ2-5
ASSKGTGDETQY
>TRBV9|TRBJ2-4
ASSVGPGSGGKNIQY
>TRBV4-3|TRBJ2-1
ASSHLAASYNEQF
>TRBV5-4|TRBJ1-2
ASSAAQGDYGYT
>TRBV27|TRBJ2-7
ASSFGGRAPYEQY
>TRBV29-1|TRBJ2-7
SVDYGYEQY
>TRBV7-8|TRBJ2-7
ASSLLGGGGRGYEQY
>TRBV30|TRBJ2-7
AWSVGAFGQY
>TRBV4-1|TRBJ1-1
ASSPPPGNTEAF
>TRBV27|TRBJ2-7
ASSLPGTGDAYEQY
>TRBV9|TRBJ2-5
ASSVDGGGAPRGETQY
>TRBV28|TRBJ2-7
ASRRGAGGLYEQY
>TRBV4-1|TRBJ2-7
ASSQTVAHGRGTYEQY
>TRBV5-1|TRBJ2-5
ASSIGAAEETQY
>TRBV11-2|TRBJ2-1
ASSPTPAGGRGEQF
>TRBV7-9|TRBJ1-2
ASSLARRDYGYT
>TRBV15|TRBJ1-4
ATSSSVNEKLF